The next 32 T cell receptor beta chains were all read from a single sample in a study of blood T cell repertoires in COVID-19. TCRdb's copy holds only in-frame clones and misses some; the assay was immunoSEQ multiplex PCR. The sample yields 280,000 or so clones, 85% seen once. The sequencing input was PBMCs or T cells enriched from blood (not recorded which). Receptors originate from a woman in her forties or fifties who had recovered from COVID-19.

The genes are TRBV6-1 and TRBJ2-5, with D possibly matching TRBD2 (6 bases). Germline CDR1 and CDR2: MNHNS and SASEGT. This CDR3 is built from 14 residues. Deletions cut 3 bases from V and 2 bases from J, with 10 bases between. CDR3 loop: CASSERDQQETQYF. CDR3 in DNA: TGTGCCAGCAGTGAGCGGGACCAACAAGAGACCCAGTACTTC.

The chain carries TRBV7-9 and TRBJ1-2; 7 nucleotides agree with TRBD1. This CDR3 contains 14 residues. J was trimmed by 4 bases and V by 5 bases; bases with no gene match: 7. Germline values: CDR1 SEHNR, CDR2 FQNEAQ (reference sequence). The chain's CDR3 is CASSPPGQIYGYTF. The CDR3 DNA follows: TGTGCCAGCAGCCCCCCGGGACAGATCTATGGCTACACCTTC. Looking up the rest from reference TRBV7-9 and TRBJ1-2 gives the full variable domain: DTGVSQNPRHKITKRGQNVTFRCDPISEHNRLYWYRQTLGQGPEFLTYFQNEAQLEKSRLLSDRFSAERPKGSFSTLEIQRTEQGDSAMYLCASSPPGQIYGYTFGSGTRLTVV.

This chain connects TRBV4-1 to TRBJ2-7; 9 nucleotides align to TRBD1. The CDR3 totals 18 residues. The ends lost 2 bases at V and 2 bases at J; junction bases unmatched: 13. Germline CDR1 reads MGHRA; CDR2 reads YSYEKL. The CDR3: CASSQIQGARGFTYEQYF. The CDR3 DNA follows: TGCGCCAGCAGCCAAATACAGGGGGCGCGAGGATTTACCTACGAGCAGTACTTC.

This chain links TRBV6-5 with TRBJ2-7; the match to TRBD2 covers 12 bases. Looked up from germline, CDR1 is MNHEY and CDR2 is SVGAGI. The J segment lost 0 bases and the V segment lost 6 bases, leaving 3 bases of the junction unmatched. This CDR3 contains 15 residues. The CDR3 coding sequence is TGTGCCAGCAGAGGACTAGCGGGACCCTCCTACGAGCAGTACTTC. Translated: CASRGLAGPSYEQYF.

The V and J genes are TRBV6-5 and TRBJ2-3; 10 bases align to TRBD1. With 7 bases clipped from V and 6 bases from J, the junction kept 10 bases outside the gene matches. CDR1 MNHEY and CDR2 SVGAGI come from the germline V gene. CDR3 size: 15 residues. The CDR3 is CASNTKTGGKDTQYF. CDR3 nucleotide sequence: TGTGCCAGCAATACGAAGACAGGGGGCAAGGATACGCAGTATTTT.

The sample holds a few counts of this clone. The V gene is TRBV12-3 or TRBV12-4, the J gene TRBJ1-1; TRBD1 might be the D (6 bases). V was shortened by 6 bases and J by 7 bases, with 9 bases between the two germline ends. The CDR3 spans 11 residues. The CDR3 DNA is TGTGCCAGCAGGAACAGGGATGAAGCTTTCTTT. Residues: CASRNRDEAFF.

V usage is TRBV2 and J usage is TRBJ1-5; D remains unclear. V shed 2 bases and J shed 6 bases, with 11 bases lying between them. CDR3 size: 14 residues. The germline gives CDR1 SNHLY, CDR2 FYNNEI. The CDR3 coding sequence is TGTGCCAGCAGTGAACCCCCCAGAGGTCAGCCCCAGCATTTT. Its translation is CASSEPPRGQPQHF.

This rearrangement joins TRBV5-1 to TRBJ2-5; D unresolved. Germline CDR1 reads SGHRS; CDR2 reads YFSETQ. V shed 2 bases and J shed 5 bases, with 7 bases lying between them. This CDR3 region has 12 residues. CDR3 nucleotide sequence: TGCGCCAGCAGCTTAAGCCCGGAGACCCAGTACTTC. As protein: CASSLSPETQYF.

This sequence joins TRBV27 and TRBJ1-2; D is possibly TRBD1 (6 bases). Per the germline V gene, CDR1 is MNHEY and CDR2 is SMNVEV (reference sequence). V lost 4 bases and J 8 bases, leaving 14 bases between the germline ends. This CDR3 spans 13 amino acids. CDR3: CASSYNRAEGYTF. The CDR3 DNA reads TGTGCCAGCAGTTATAACAGGGCTGAAGGCTACACCTTC.

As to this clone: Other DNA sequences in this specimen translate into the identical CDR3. For the CDR3, the DNA is TGTGCCAGCAGCCAAGGCGCTAACTATGGCTACACCTTC. This encodes CASSQGANYGYTF. V usage is TRBV3-1 (or the pseudogene TRBV3-2) and J usage is TRBJ1-2; the D is unclear. The germline V gene encodes CDR1 LGHDT and CDR2 YNNKEL (reference sequence). The V end was cut by 1 base, the J end by 0 bases, with 3 bases between. The CDR3 extends over 13 amino acids.

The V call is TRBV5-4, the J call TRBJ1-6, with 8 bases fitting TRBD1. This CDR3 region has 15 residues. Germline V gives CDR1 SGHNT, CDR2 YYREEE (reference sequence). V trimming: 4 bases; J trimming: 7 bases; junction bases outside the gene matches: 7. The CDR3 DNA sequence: TGTGCCAGCAGCCTAAGACAGGGGAACAATTCACCCCTCCACTTT. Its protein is CASSLRQGNNSPLHF.

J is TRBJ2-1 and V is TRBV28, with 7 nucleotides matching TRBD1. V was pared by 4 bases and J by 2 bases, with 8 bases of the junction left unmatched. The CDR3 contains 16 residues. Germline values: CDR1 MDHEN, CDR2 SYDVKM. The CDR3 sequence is CASSSDRAGAYNEQFF. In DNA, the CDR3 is TGTGCCAGCAGTTCCGACAGGGCTGGGGCCTACAATGAGCAGTTCTTC.

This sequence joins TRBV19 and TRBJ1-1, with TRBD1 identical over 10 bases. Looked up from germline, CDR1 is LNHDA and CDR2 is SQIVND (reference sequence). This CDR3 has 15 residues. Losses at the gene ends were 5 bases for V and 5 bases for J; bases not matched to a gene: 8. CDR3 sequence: CASSSPDRGWTEAFF. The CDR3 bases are TGTGCCAGTAGTTCCCCGGACAGGGGGTGGACTGAAGCTTTCTTT.

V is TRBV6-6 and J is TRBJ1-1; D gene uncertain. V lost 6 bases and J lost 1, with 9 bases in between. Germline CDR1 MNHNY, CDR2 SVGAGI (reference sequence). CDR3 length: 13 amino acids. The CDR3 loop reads CASRLLGNTEAFF. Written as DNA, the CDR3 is TGTGCCAGCAGACTGCTTGGGAACACTGAAGCTTTCTTT.

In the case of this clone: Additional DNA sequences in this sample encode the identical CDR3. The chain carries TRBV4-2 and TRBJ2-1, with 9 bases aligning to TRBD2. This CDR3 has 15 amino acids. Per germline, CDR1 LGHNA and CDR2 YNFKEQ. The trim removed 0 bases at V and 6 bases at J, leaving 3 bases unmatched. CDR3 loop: CASSQDAGGPNEQFF. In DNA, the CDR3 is TGTGCCAGCAGCCAAGATGCGGGGGGGCCCAATGAGCAGTTCTTC.

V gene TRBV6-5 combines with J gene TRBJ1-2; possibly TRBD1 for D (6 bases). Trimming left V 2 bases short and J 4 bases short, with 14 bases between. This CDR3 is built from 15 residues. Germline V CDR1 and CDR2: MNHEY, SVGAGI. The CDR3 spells CASSYIPGQSYGYTF. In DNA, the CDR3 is TGTGCCAGCAGTTACATACCGGGACAATCCTATGGCTACACCTTC.

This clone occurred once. The CDR3 sequence: CASRARAGLPYEQYF. The CDR3 DNA is TGTGCCAGCAGAGCGCGGGCGGGACTGCCTTACGAGCAGTACTTC. This rearrangement joins TRBV7-2 to TRBJ2-7; tentatively, D is TRBD2 (6 bases). The V end lost 6 bases, the J end lost 4 bases, and 19 bases lay between the germline ends. The germline CDR1 and CDR2 sequences are SGHTA and FQGNSA. The CDR3 spans 15 residues.

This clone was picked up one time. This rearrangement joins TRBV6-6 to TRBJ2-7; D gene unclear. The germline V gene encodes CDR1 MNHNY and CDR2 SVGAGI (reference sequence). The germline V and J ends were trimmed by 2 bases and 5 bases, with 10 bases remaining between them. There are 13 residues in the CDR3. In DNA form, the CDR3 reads TGTGCCAGCAGTTACCCGGGTGCGGACGAGCAGTACTTC. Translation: CASSYPGADEQYF.

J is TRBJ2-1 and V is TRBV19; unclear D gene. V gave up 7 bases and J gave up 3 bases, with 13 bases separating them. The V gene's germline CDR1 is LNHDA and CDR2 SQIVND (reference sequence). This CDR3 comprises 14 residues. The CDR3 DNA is TGTGCCAGTAACGCCAGAGCGAGCTACAATGAGCAGTTCTTC. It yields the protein CASNARASYNEQFF. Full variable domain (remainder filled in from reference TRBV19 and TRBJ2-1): DGGITQSPKYLFRKEGQNVTLSCEQNLNHDAMYWYRQDPGQGLRLIYYSQIVNDFQKGDIAEGYSVSREKKESFPLTVTSAQKNPTAFYLCASNARASYNEQFFGPGTRLTVL.

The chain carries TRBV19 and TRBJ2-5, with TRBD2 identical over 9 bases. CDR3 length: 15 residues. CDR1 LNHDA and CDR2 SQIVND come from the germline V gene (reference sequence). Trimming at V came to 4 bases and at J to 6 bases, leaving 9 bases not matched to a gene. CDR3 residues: CASSTGSGSSQTQYF. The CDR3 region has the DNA TGTGCCAGTAGTACGGGTAGCGGGAGTTCCCAGACCCAGTACTTC.

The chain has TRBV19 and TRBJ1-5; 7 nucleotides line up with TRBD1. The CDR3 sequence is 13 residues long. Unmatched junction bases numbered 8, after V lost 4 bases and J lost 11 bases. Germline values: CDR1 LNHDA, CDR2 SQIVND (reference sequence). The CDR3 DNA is TGTGCCAGTAGTACCGACAGGGAGAGGGCCCAGCATTTT. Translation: CASSTDRERAQHF.

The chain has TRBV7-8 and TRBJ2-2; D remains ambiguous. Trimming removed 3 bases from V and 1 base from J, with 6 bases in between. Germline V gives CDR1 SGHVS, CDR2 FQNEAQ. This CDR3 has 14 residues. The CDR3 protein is CASSFKRNTGELFF. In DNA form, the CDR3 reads TGTGCCAGCAGCTTTAAGAGGAACACCGGGGAGCTGTTTTTT.

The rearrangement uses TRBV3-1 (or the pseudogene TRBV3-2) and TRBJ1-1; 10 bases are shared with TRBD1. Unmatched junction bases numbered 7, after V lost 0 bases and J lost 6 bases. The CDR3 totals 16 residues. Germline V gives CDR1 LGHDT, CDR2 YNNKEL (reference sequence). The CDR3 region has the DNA TGTGCCAGCAGCCAAGATTGGGGACAGGGGATCGCTGAAGCTTTCTTT. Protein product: CASSQDWGQGIAEAFF.

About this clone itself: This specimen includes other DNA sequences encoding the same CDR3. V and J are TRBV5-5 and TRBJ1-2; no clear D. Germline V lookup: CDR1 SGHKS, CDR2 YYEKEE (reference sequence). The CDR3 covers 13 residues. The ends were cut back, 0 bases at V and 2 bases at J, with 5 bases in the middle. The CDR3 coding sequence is TGTGCCAGCAGCTTGGCGGGAAACTATGGCTACACCTTC. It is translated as CASSLAGNYGYTF. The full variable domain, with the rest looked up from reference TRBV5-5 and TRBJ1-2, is DAGVTQSPTHLIKTRGQQVTLRCSPISGHKSVSWYQQVLGQGPQFIFQYYEKEERGRGNFPDRFSARQFPNYSSELNVNALLLGDSALYLCASSLAGNYGYTFGSGTRLTVV.

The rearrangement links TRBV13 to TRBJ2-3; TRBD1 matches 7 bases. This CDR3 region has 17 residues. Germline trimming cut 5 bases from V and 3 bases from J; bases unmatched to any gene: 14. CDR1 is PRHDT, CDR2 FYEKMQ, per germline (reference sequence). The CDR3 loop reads CASSPSPRQGRTDTQYF. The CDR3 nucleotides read TGTGCCAGCAGCCCATCCCCCAGACAGGGAAGGACAGATACGCAGTATTTT.

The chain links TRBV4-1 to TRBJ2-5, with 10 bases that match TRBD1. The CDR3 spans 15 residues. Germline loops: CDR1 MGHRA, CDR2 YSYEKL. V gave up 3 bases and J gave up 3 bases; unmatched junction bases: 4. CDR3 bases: TGCGCCAGCAGCCACCCTGGGACAGGGGAAGAGACCCAGTACTTC. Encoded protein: CASSHPGTGEETQYF.

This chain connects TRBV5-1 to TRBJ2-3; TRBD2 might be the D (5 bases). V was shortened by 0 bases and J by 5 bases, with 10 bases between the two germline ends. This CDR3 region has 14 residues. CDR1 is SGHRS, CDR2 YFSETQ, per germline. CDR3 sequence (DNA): TGCGCCAGCAGCTTGGGACTAACACAAGATACGCAGTATTTT. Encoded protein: CASSLGLTQDTQYF.

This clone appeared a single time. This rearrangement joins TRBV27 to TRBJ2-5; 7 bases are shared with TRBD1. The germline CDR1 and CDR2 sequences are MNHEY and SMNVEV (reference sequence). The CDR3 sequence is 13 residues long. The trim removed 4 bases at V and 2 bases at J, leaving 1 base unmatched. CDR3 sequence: CASSWGQQETQYF. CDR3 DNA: TGTGCCAGCAGTTGGGGACAGCAAGAGACCCAGTACTTC.

In DNA, the CDR3 is TGTGCCAGCAGCTTAGTGAACCGGGACAGGGGCTATGGCTACACCTTC. It yields the protein CASSLVNRDRGYGYTF. This chain uses TRBV7-8 with TRBJ1-2, with 10 bases identical to TRBD1. V shed 1 base, J shed 4 bases, and the junction held 6 bases outside the gene matches. Germline assignment: CDR1 SGHVS and CDR2 FQNEAQ. The CDR3 contains 16 residues. Using reference TRBV7-8 and TRBJ1-2 for the parts outside the CDR3, the full variable domain is GAGVSQSPRYKVAKRGQDVALRCDPISGHVSLFWYQQALGQGPEFLTYFQNEAQLDKSGLPSDRFFAERPEGSVSTLKIQRTQQEDSAVYLCASSLVNRDRGYGYTFGSGTRLTVV.

The CDR3 DNA sequence: TGTGCCAGCAGCCCCCCCGGCAGGCATAATTCACCCCTCCACTTT. As protein: CASSPPGRHNSPLHF. V and J are TRBV27 and TRBJ1-6; no definite D call. Germline CDR1 is MNHEY and CDR2 is SMNVEV (reference sequence). V was shortened by 6 bases and J by 5 bases, with 14 bases between the two germline ends. This CDR3 comprises 15 residues.

The CDR3 is CASSVLAVSNQPQHF. The CDR3 DNA is TGTGCCAGCAGCGTACTTGCGGTTAGCAATCAGCCCCAGCATTTT. This chain joins TRBV7-2 and TRBJ1-5, with no clear D. V lost 5 bases, J lost 0 bases, and 11 bases lay in between. Germline V CDR1 and CDR2: SGHTA, FQGNSA. The CDR3 has 15 residues.

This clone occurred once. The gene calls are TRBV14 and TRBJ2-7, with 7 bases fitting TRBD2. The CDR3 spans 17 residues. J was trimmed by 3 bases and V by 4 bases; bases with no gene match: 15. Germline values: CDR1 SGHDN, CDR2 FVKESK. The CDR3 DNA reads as TGTGCCAGCAGCCCCAGGACTAGGGCTTTTTCTGGCTACGAGCAGTACTTC. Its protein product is CASSPRTRAFSGYEQYF.